A single sample is the source of the 16 T cell receptor beta chains below, sequenced in a study of blood T cell repertoires in COVID-19. Method: immunoSEQ multiplex PCR; TCRdb's copy keeps in-frame clones and lacks some. The sample carries some 62,000 clones, approximately 80% recorded once. What was sequenced was peripheral blood. These receptors were taken from a man aged 55 to 70 with COVID-19, enrolled during active disease.

This rearrangement joins TRBV5-1 to TRBJ2-6, with D hard to call. V was cut by 0 bases and J by 0 bases, with 7 bases left in between. CDR1 SGHRS and CDR2 YFSETQ come from the germline V gene. The CDR3 extends over 16 amino acids. The CDR3: CASSLELRSGANVLTF. The CDR3, as DNA: TGCGCCAGCAGCTTGGAACTTCGCTCTGGGGCCAACGTCCTGACTTTC.

The chain joins TRBV2 to TRBJ1-2, with D unclear. Germline CDR1 and CDR2: SNHLY and FYNNEI. V was cut by 7 bases and J by 7 bases, with 16 bases left in between. The CDR3 loop spans 13 amino acids. CDR3 protein: CASKSSSVAGYTF. The CDR3 DNA reads TGTGCCAGCAAATCAAGTTCGGTTGCTGGCTACACCTTC.

J is TRBJ1-4 and V is TRBV14, with no clear D. The ends were cut back, 4 bases at V and 8 bases at J, with 8 bases in the middle. This CDR3 has 12 amino acids. Germline-derived CDR1 and CDR2 are SGHDN and FVKESK. CDR3 region: CASSLNREKLFF. As DNA, the CDR3 is TGTGCCAGCAGCCTAAACCGGGAAAAACTGTTTTTT.

This chain links TRBV7-3 with TRBJ2-1, with D possibly TRBD2 on 6 matching bases. The V and J ends lost 2 bases and 5 bases respectively, with 10 bases between them. CDR1 is SGHTA, CDR2 FQGTGA, per germline. CDR3 size: 14 residues. CDR3 protein: CASSLGGTHNEQFF. CDR3 nucleotide sequence: TGTGCCAGCAGCTTAGGCGGGACCCACAATGAGCAGTTCTTC. Using reference TRBV7-3 and TRBJ2-1 for the parts outside the CDR3, the full variable domain is GAGVSQTPSNKVTEKGKYVELRCDPISGHTALYWYRQSLGQGPEFLIYFQGTGAADDSGLPNDRFFAVRPEGSVSTLKIQRTERGDSAVYLCASSLGGTHNEQFFGPGTRLTVL.

The chain combines TRBV2 with TRBJ1-2; 7 positions agree with TRBD1. The CDR3 is 13 residues long. CDR1 SNHLY and CDR2 FYNNEI come from the germline V gene. V lost 6 bases and J lost 8; bases outside the gene matches: 9. CDR3 residues: CASRTGEFQGYTF. CDR3 bases: TGTGCCAGCAGAACAGGGGAATTCCAGGGCTACACCTTC.

This clone was counted a few times. The chain employs TRBV29-1 and TRBJ1-1, with 11 positions matching TRBD1. The CDR3 has 13 amino acids. Losses at the gene ends were 4 bases for V and 5 bases for J; bases not matched to a gene: 3. Germline V lookup: CDR1 SQVTM, CDR2 ANQGSEA. The CDR3 nucleotides read TGCAGCGTTGGGGGGGACAGGGGGACTGAAGCTTTCTTT. It yields the protein CSVGGDRGTEAFF.

The J gene is TRBJ1-6, the V gene TRBV5-4; TRBD1 agrees at 7 bases. From germline, CDR1 is SGHNT and CDR2 YYREEE (reference sequence). V lost 4 bases, J lost 10 bases, and 5 bases stayed unmatched. The CDR3 covers 13 residues. The CDR3 nucleotides are TGTGCCAGCAGCGTAACAGGGGAATCACCCCTCCACTTT. Protein sequence: CASSVTGESPLHF. The whole variable domain, remainder taken from reference TRBV5-4 and TRBJ1-6, is ETGVTQSPTHLIKTRGQQVTLRCSSQSGHNTVSWYQQALGQGPQFIFQYYREEENGRGNFPPRFSGLQFPNYSSELNVNALELDDSALYLCASSVTGESPLHFGNGTRLTVT.

The V call is TRBV3-1 (or the pseudogene TRBV3-2), the J call TRBJ1-2; the D is unclear. CDR1 LGHDT and CDR2 YNNKEL come from the germline V gene (reference sequence). V was clipped by 0 bases and J by 6 bases, with 8 bases between them. The CDR3 extends over 13 amino acids. This CDR3 reads CASSQDGGDGYTF. In nucleotides, the CDR3 is TGTGCCAGCAGCCAAGATGGCGGGGATGGCTACACCTTC.

This chain uses TRBV7-6 with TRBJ2-1, with TRBD2 identical over 10 bases. The V gene's germline CDR1 is SGHVS and CDR2 FNYEAQ. V gave up 1 base and J gave up 5 bases; unmatched junction bases: 5. The CDR3 runs 16 residues. The CDR3 region has the DNA TGTGCCAGCAGCTTAGAAGTAGCGGGGGGAGACAATGAGCAGTTCTTC. It translates to CASSLEVAGGDNEQFF.

The chain carries TRBV9 and TRBJ1-3; the D gene is possibly TRBD1 (6 bases). Germline assignment: CDR1 SGDLS and CDR2 YYNGEE. Trimming left V 2 bases short and J 0 bases short, with 9 bases between. The CDR3 covers 15 residues. DNA of the CDR3: TGTGCCAGCAGCGTCGGGACAACCTCTGGAAACACCATATATTTT. Amino acids: CASSVGTTSGNTIYF. Supplemented by reference TRBV9 and TRBJ1-3, the full variable domain reads DSGVTQTPKHLITATGQRVTLRCSPRSGDLSVYWYQQSLDQGLQFLIQYYNGEERAKGNILERFSAQQFPDLHSELNLSSLELGDSALYFCASSVGTTSGNTIYFGEGSWLTVV.

A remark on this clone: Compared with germline, one end of the junction differs, possibly owing to a read error. The chain links TRBV7-9 to TRBJ2-3; 7 bases are shared with TRBD2. In germline, CDR1 is SEHNR, CDR2 FQNEAQ (reference sequence). The CDR3 runs 14 residues. CDR3 in DNA: TGTGCCAGCAACTTAGGACCCCGCGGGGGTACGCAGTATTTT. Translated, it gives CASNLGPRGGTQYF. Based on the CDR3 plus reference TRBV7-9 and TRBJ2-3, the full variable domain is DTGVSQNPRHKITKRGQNVTFRCDPISEHNRLYWYRQTLGQGPEFLTYFQNEAQLEKSRLLSDRFSAERPKGSFSTLEIQRTEQGDSAMYLCASNLGPRGGTQYFGPGTRLTVL.

The gene calls are TRBV7-7 and TRBJ1-1; D not certain. V lost 2 bases to trimming and J lost 6 bases, with 10 bases between them. CDR3 size: 13 residues. Germline CDR1 is SSHAT and CDR2 is FNYEAQ (reference sequence). The CDR3 DNA follows: TGTGCCAGCAGCTTAACCCCAGGATCTGAAGCTTTCTTT. Translating it yields CASSLTPGSEAFF.

The V call is TRBV3-1 (or the pseudogene TRBV3-2), the J call TRBJ2-7; 7 bases fit TRBD2. Losses at the gene ends were 4 bases for V and 7 bases for J; bases not matched to a gene: 10. Germline loops: CDR1 LGHDT, CDR2 YNNKEL (reference sequence). The CDR3 loop spans 14 amino acids. The CDR3, as DNA: TGTGCCAGCAGCCCTATGGCGGGGGTGGAAGAGCAGTACTTC. It is translated as CASSPMAGVEEQYF.

The chain joins TRBV4-1 to TRBJ2-3; D remains ambiguous. With 0 bases removed from V and 4 bases from J, the gap between germline ends came to 11 bases. The CDR3 sequence is 15 residues long. The germline V gene has CDR1 MGHRA and CDR2 YSYEKL. The CDR3 protein is CASSQDRSRPDTQYF. CDR3 DNA sequence: TGCGCCAGCAGCCAAGATCGTAGCCGGCCAGATACGCAGTATTTT.

Only a few counts were recorded for this clone. The V and J genes are TRBV6-1 and TRBJ1-6; D might be TRBD1 (5 bases). V was cut by 2 bases and J by 7 bases, with 12 bases left in between. The CDR3 consists of 15 residues. Per germline, CDR1 MNHNS and CDR2 SASEGT. CDR3 in amino acids: CASSEFIGANSPLHF. The CDR3 DNA reads TGTGCCAGCAGTGAATTTATAGGGGCGAATTCACCCCTCCACTTT.

The chain uses TRBV29-1 and TRBJ1-2, with unresolved D. Germline values: CDR1 SQVTM, CDR2 ANQGSEA. Trimming removed 3 bases from V and 4 bases from J, with 9 bases in between. This CDR3 is built from 12 residues. The CDR3 loop reads CSVDPSSYGYTF. The CDR3 coding sequence is TGCAGCGTTGACCCGTCTAGCTATGGCTACACCTTC. Complete variable domain (other parts from reference TRBV29-1 and TRBJ1-2): SAVISQKPSRDICQRGTSLTIQCQVDSQVTMMFWYRQQPGQSLTLIATANQGSEATYESGFVIDKFPISRPNLTFSTLTVSNMSPEDSSIYLCSVDPSSYGYTFGSGTRLTVV.